Below are 10 T cell receptor beta chains sequenced from a single sample in a study of regulatory T cells in long-lasting Graves disease. Noted time point: newly diagnosed GD, antithyroid drugs for less than 3 months. With RNA extracted from PBMCs as input, the TCR library was made. Assembly of TCR beta libraries relied on iRepertoire HTBI primers together with Arm-PCR of CDR3 regions. One entry per CDR3 protein results from TCRdb running MiXCR on the multiplex PCR reads. The repertoire includes about 320,000 distinct CDR3 sequences, roughly 18% of them detected once, and around 36% sits in the top ten. The sequenced sample was peripheral blood mononuclear cells (PBMCs), obtained at new diagnosis, from a patient treated with antithyroid drugs. These receptors were collected from a female donor with Graves disease.

The chain is built from TRBV3-1 and TRBJ2-4; D may be TRBD1 (5 bases). Trimming pared 0 bases from V and 1 base from J, leaving 10 bases between. Germline V gene data show CDR1 as LGHDT and CDR2 as YNNKEL (reference sequence). The CDR3 spans 16 residues. CDR3: CASSQEPAGAKNIQYF. CDR3 nucleotides: TGTGCCAGCAGCCAAGAGCCTGCAGGGGCCAAAAACATTCAGTACTTC.

This sequence joins TRBV5-1 and TRBJ2-2; D uncertain. The CDR3 is 15 residues long. V gave up 4 bases and J gave up 3 bases, with 13 bases separating them. Per the germline V gene, CDR1 is SGHRS and CDR2 is YFSETQ. This chain's CDR3 is CASSLGRTHTGELFF. The CDR3 DNA reads TGCGCCAGCAGCCTCGGTAGAACGCACACCGGGGAGCTGTTTTTT.

This clonotype was observed a few times. The V and J genes are TRBV9 and TRBJ2-7; possible D gene TRBD2, 5 bases. The CDR3 loop spans 14 amino acids. Deletions cut 0 bases from V and 2 bases from J, with 9 bases between. Germline V CDR1 and CDR2: SGDLS, YYNGEE. The CDR3 reads CASSVGVGAYEQYF. CDR3 DNA: TGTGCCAGCAGCGTAGGGGTGGGAGCCTACGAGCAGTACTTC.

This clonotype appeared a few times. The J gene is TRBJ2-3, the V gene TRBV6-4, with a tentative D call TRBD1 (5 bases). The V end lost 3 bases, the J end lost 3 bases, and 10 bases lay between the germline ends. CDR1 is MRHNA, CDR2 SNTAGT, per germline. The CDR3 is 14 residues long. CDR3 in amino acids: CASSEQGETDTQYF. CDR3 DNA: TGTGCCAGCAGTGAGCAGGGCGAAACAGATACGCAGTATTTT.

The chain is built from TRBV12-3 or TRBV12-4 and TRBJ2-3; D gene unclear. With 8 bases removed from V and 10 bases from J, the gap between germline ends came to 16 bases. This CDR3 region has 12 residues. This chain's CDR3 is CASLRPVDAQYF. CDR3 bases: TGTGCCAGCCTACGGCCGGTGGATGCGCAGTATTTT.

The sample holds a few counts of this clonotype. A much larger clone is a single base away; this may be a read error. The V and J genes are TRBV2 and TRBJ2-1; 10 positions match TRBD1. The junction had 5 bases not matched to a gene; V was cut back by 8 bases and J by 10 bases. CDR1 SNHLY and CDR2 FYNNEI come from the germline V gene. The CDR3 contains 12 residues. As DNA, the CDR3 is TGTGCCAGCGGGGACAGGGGTTACGAGCAGTTCTTC. Encoded protein: CASGDRGYEQFF.

V and J are TRBV2 and TRBJ1-2; TRBD1 agrees at 7 bases. The germline V gene has CDR1 SNHLY and CDR2 FYNNEI. The CDR3 contains 13 residues. Losses at the gene ends were 6 bases for V and 10 bases for J; bases not matched to a gene: 11. CDR3 DNA: TGTGCCAGCAGCCCACCGGGACAGTTATCCTACACCTTC. It is translated as CASSPPGQLSYTF.

Many counts were recorded for this clonotype. The chain is built from TRBV28 and TRBJ2-3, with TRBD1 matching over 9 bases. The CDR3 length is 17 residues. V dropped 6 bases and J dropped 6; count of bases not matched to a gene: 16. Per the germline V gene, CDR1 is MDHEN and CDR2 is SYDVKM. The CDR3 DNA reads TGTGCCAGCAGCCCAATGTTGTGGGACAGGGCTTGGGATACGCAGTATTTT. Its translation: CASSPMLWDRAWDTQYF.

The rearrangement uses TRBV20-1 and TRBJ2-7; 11 bases are a match to TRBD2. CDR1 and CDR2 (germline): DFQATT, SNEGSKA (reference sequence). V dropped 5 bases and J dropped 10; count of bases not matched to a gene: 28. The CDR3 runs 19 residues. The DNA for the CDR3 is TGCAGTGCTCCAAGCCTCCGGACTAGCGGGTGGGCATCCATAGGCGTCCAGTACTTC. This sequence encodes CSAPSLRTSGWASIGVQYF.

This clonotype has at least ten counts. CDR3 coding DNA: TGTGCCAGCACCCTCCGGGGACAGGCATACAATGAGCAGTTCTTC. Its translation: CASTLRGQAYNEQFF. The genes are TRBV28 and TRBJ2-1; 8 bases fit TRBD1. Germline V gene lookup returns CDR1 MDHEN and CDR2 SYDVKM. The CDR3 is made up of 15 amino acids. J was trimmed by 4 bases and V by 7 bases; bases with no gene match: 9.